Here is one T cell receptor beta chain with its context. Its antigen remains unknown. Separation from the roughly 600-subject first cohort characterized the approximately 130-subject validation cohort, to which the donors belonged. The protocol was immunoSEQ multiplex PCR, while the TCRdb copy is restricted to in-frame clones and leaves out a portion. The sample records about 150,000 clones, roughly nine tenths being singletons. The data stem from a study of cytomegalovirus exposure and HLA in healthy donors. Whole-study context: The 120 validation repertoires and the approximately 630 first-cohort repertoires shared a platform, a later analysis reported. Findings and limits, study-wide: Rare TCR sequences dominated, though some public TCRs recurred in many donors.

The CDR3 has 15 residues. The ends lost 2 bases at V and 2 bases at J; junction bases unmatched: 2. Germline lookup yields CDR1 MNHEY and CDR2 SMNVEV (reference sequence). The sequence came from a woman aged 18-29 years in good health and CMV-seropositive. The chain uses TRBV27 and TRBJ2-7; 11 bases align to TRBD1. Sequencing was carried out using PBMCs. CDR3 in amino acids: CASSLKGQGAYEQYF. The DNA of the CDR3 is TGTGCCAGCAGTTTAAAGGGACAGGGGGCCTACGAGCAGTACTTC.